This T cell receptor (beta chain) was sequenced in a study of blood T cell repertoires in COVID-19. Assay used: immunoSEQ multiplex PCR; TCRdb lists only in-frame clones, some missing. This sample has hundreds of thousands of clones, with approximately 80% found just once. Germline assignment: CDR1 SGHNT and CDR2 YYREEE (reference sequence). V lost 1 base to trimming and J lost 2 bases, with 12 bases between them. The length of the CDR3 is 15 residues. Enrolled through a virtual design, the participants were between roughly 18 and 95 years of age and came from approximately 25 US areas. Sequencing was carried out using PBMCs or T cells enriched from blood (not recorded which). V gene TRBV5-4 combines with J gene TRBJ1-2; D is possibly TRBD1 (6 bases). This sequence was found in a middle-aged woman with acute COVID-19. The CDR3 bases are TGTGCCAGCAGCTTGAGCAGGGGAACCAACTATGGCTACACCTTC. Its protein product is CASSLSRGTNYGYTF.